Below are 4 T cell receptor beta chains sequenced from a single sample in a study of control samples from healthy donors and cancer patients. Measured with immunoSEQ multiplex PCR; TCRdb has only the in-frame clones, and not every one. The table lists 170,000 or so clones, around 90% of them singletons. The specimen sequenced was blood. The source is a woman aged 40 to 50 in good health.

The chain combines TRBV19 with TRBJ1-4; TRBD1 matches at 7 bases. CDR3 length equals 14 residues. The germline V gene encodes CDR1 LNHDA and CDR2 SQIVND (reference sequence). The V segment lost 5 bases and the J segment 4 bases; nucleotides outside the gene matches: 4. The CDR3 spells CASSPRDSNEKLFF. CDR3 bases: TGTGCCAGTAGTCCCAGGGACAGTAATGAAAAACTGTTTTTT.

This clone was counted a single time. This chain links TRBV5-1 with TRBJ2-7, with D possibly being TRBD2 (6 bases). Trimming took off 3 bases at V and 5 bases at J, with 15 bases between the two ends. This CDR3 spans 14 amino acids. Germline loops: CDR1 SGHRS, CDR2 YFSETQ. CDR3 amino acids: CASSSSRGVNEQYF. The CDR3 region has the DNA TGCGCCAGCAGCTCGTCGCGGGGAGTTAACGAGCAGTACTTC.

The chain couples TRBV4-1 to TRBJ1-4, with no clear D. The germline V gene has CDR1 MGHRA and CDR2 YSYEKL. This CDR3 contains 12 residues. The germline V and J ends were trimmed by 4 bases and 14 bases, with 14 bases remaining between them. The CDR3, as DNA: TGCGCCAGCAGCCCCGTTGAAGGAAGTCTGTTTTTT. This codes for CASSPVEGSLFF.

This clone has just one count. This sequence joins TRBV3-1 (or the pseudogene TRBV3-2) and TRBJ1-3; D call uncertain. The CDR3 consists of 16 residues. Looked up from germline, CDR1 is LGHDT and CDR2 is YNNKEL (reference sequence). V shed 1 base and J shed 0 bases, with 10 bases lying between them. The CDR3 is CASSQGFSDSGNTIYF. CDR3 coding DNA: TGTGCCAGCAGCCAAGGTTTCTCGGACTCTGGAAACACCATATATTTT.